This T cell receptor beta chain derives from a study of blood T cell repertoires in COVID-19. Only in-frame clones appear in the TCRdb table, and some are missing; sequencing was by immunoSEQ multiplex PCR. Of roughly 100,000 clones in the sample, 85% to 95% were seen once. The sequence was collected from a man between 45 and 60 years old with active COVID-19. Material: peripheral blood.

The CDR3 sequence is CASSPPLIHEQYF. The CDR3 nucleotides read TGTGCCAGCAGTCCACCACTAATCCACGAGCAGTACTTC. The chain combines TRBV28 with TRBJ2-7; no clear D gene. This CDR3 is 13 amino acids long. V dropped 5 bases and J dropped 5 bases, with 13 bases sitting between them. The germline CDR1 and CDR2 sequences are MDHEN and SYDVKM.